One and the same sample provided the 14 T cell receptor beta chains below, sequenced in a study of blood T cell repertoires in COVID-19. This table comes from immunoSEQ multiplex PCR, and its TCRdb copy is limited to in-frame clones, with some not included. The repertoire consists of more than 350,000 clones, with about 86% occurring once and the leading ten covering around 9.3%. The sequenced material came from PBMCs or T cells enriched from blood (not recorded which). The receptors come from a woman aged 50 to 60 who had recovered from COVID-19.

The V call is TRBV19, the J call TRBJ1-4; 8 nucleotides agree with TRBD1. Losses at the gene ends were 10 bases for V and 8 bases for J; bases not matched to a gene: 9. CDR1 is LNHDA, CDR2 SQIVND, per germline (reference sequence). This CDR3 is built from 13 residues. In nucleotides, the CDR3 is TGTGCCATCTCGGACAGGGCAGGGGAAAAACTGTTTTTT. Protein: CAISDRAGEKLFF.

The V gene is TRBV27, the J gene TRBJ1-3; 8 bases are a match to TRBD1. The CDR3 runs 14 residues. Germline V lookup: CDR1 MNHEY, CDR2 SMNVEV (reference sequence). V shed 4 bases and J 3 bases; nucleotides not matched to a gene: 2. In DNA, the CDR3 is TGTGCCAGCAGTTCACAGGGGGATGGAAACACCATATATTTT. This translates into CASSSQGDGNTIYF.

This rearrangement joins TRBV7-2 to TRBJ2-1; 8 bases fit TRBD1. This CDR3 region has 16 residues. Germline V gives CDR1 SGHTA, CDR2 FQGNSA. J was trimmed by 12 bases and V by 1 base; bases with no gene match: 14. CDR3 bases: TGTGCCAGCAGCTTAGGGGGGCAGGGGGCTCGTGCGTCGCAGTTCTTC. Amino acids: CASSLGGQGARASQFF.

In DNA form, the CDR3 reads TGTGCCAGTAGTATAGTCGGACTTCTAAAGGGTCCCGGGGAGCTGTTTTTT. Protein sequence: CASSIVGLLKGPGELFF. The V gene is TRBV19, the J gene TRBJ2-2; the D gene is possibly TRBD2 (5 bases). This CDR3 is built from 17 residues. The germline gives CDR1 LNHDA, CDR2 SQIVND (reference sequence). V lost 1 base and J lost 6, with 18 bases in between.

V gene TRBV5-8 combines with J gene TRBJ1-5; 10 nucleotides agree with TRBD1. Germline-derived CDR1 and CDR2 are SGHTS and YDEGEE. The CDR3 covers 17 residues. Trimming at V came to 4 bases and at J to 3 bases, leaving 10 bases not matched to a gene. As DNA, the CDR3 is TGTGCCAGCAGCCTACCGGTAGACAGGGGGCCCAATCAGCCCCAGCATTTT. It is translated as CASSLPVDRGPNQPQHF.

The chain joins TRBV30 to TRBJ1-1, with D hard to call. The germline V and J ends were trimmed by 6 bases and 1 base, with 12 bases remaining between them. The CDR3 extends over 13 amino acids. Germline CDR1 is GTSNPN and CDR2 is SVGIG (reference sequence). The CDR3 bases are TGTGCCTGCTCGATTGGGAGGAACACTGAAGCTTTCTTT. Protein product: CACSIGRNTEAFF.

The gene calls are TRBV5-1 and TRBJ1-1; D is possibly TRBD1 (5 bases). Germline V lookup: CDR1 SGHRS, CDR2 YFSETQ. Deletions cut 3 bases from V and 2 bases from J, with 14 bases between. This CDR3 is 15 amino acids long. The CDR3 DNA sequence: TGCGCCAGCAGCTCGCAGGGTGGCGTTAACACTGAAGCTTTCTTT. It specifies CASSSQGGVNTEAFF.

V and J are TRBV11-3 and TRBJ2-3; 8 bases are shared with TRBD1. The germline V gene encodes CDR1 SGHNT and CDR2 YENEEA. V shed 1 base, J shed 6 bases, and the junction held 3 bases outside the gene matches. There are 14 residues in the CDR3. The chain's CDR3 is CASSLGRGPDTQYF. CDR3 in DNA: TGTGCCAGCAGCTTAGGCAGGGGGCCGGATACGCAGTATTTT.

The chain carries TRBV24-1 and TRBJ2-2, with 11 bases that match TRBD1. J was trimmed by 6 bases and V by 4 bases; bases with no gene match: 6. CDR3 length equals 16 residues. In germline, CDR1 is KGHDR, CDR2 SFDVKD. CDR3: CATSDPGQGEAGELFF. CDR3 DNA sequence: TGTGCCACCAGTGACCCGGGACAGGGGGAGGCCGGGGAGCTGTTTTTT.

This clone appeared once. The chain combines TRBV7-6 with TRBJ2-5; tentatively, D is TRBD1 (5 bases). V lost 1 base and J 5 bases, leaving 17 bases between the germline ends. Germline-derived CDR1 and CDR2 are SGHVS and FNYEAQ. The CDR3 length is 16 residues. The CDR3 DNA follows: TGTGCCAGCAGCTTAGGCCAGGGAATCGTCGGGGAGACCCAGTACTTC. It yields the protein CASSLGQGIVGETQYF.

CDR3 DNA sequence: TGTGCCAGCAATTGGGGGGGGGACCGCAATCAGCCCCAGCATTTT. This gives the protein CASNWGGDRNQPQHF. This chain uses TRBV28 with TRBJ1-5; a possible D gene is TRBD1 (5 bases). Trimming left V 7 bases short and J 2 bases short, with 15 bases between. This CDR3 has 15 residues. Per germline, CDR1 MDHEN and CDR2 SYDVKM.

CDR3 in amino acids: CASSRNVNTEAFF. DNA for the CDR3: TGTGCCAGCAGCAGAAACGTGAACACTGAAGCTTTCTTT. The rearrangement uses TRBV6-5 and TRBJ1-1; D ambiguous. Germline lookup yields CDR1 MNHEY and CDR2 SVGAGI. CDR3 length equals 13 residues. Trimming took off 6 bases at V and 0 bases at J, with 8 bases between the two ends.

The rearrangement links TRBV9 to TRBJ1-5, with D tentatively TRBD1 (5 bases). The germline gives CDR1 SGDLS, CDR2 YYNGEE. The CDR3 contains 15 residues. Trimming took 4 bases from V and 6 from J, leaving 17 bases between them. CDR3: CASSPGGEEGQPQHF. The CDR3, as DNA: TGTGCCAGCAGCCCCGGGGGGGAGGAAGGTCAGCCCCAGCATTTT. Combining the CDR3 with reference TRBV9 and TRBJ1-5 gives the whole variable domain DSGVTQTPKHLITATGQRVTLRCSPRSGDLSVYWYQQSLDQGLQFLIQYYNGEERAKGNILERFSAQQFPDLHSELNLSSLELGDSALYFCASSPGGEEGQPQHFGDGTRLSIL.

The chain recombines TRBV6-4 with TRBJ2-1; D not certain. CDR3 length: 13 amino acids. Germline values: CDR1 MRHNA, CDR2 SNTAGT. Trimming left V 6 bases short and J 10 bases short, with 16 bases between. CDR3 sequence reads: CASSAEVGIEQFF. CDR3 sequence (DNA): TGTGCCAGCAGCGCTGAGGTCGGTATCGAGCAGTTCTTC.